The next 20 T cell receptor beta chains were all read from a single sample in a study of neoadjuvant anti-PD-1 for oral cavity cancer. Assay: immunoSEQ multiplex PCR; the TCRdb copy retains only in-frame clones and omits some. The data contain fewer than 70,000 clones, around four fifths of them seen just once; the ten biggest clones take up 2% to 3%. Sequencing used PBMCs, obtained before nivolumab (anti-PD-1) treatment. The receptors were sampled from a person aged 35-79 years with oral cavity squamous cell carcinoma.

This clone occurred a few times. This chain links TRBV2 with TRBJ1-3; unclear D gene. Per germline, CDR1 SNHLY and CDR2 FYNNEI. The V and J ends lost 1 base and 4 bases respectively, with 8 bases between them. The CDR3 covers 14 residues. The CDR3 here is CASSEVGSGNTIYF. The CDR3 nucleotides are TGTGCCAGCAGTGAAGTGGGATCCGGAAACACCATATATTTT.

This clone was recorded a few times. This chain uses TRBV7-2 with TRBJ2-5; TRBD2 matches at 11 bases. The germline V gene encodes CDR1 SGHTA and CDR2 FQGNSA. This CDR3 spans 15 amino acids. After removal of 8 bases from V and 2 bases from J, the junction contained 7 bases not matched to a gene. The CDR3 DNA sequence: TGTGCCAGCGGCAAAATAGCGGGGGGGCAAGAGACCCAGTACTTC. Its protein is CASGKIAGGQETQYF.

The chain carries TRBV21-1 and TRBJ1-6. TRBV21-1 is labeled a pseudogene. This CDR3 has 16 residues. The CDR3 DNA reads as TGTGCCAGCAGCGGGAGGGACAGCTCCTATAATTCACCCCTCCACTTT. Encoded protein: CASSGRDSSYNSPLHF.

The chain has TRBV2 and TRBJ1-1; no clear D. In germline, CDR1 is SNHLY, CDR2 FYNNEI. CDR3 length: 12 amino acids. The germline V and J ends were trimmed by 8 bases and 1 base, with 8 bases remaining between them. As DNA, the CDR3 is TGTGCCAGCGCTGACACGAACACTGAAGCTTTCTTT. Amino acid sequence: CASADTNTEAFF. The full variable domain, in which reference TRBV2 and TRBJ1-1 provide the parts outside the CDR3, is EPEVTQTPSHQVTQMGQEVILRCVPISNHLYFYWYRQILGQKVEFLVSFYNNEISEKSEIFDDQFSVERPDGSNFTLKIRSTKLEDSAMYFCASADTNTEAFFGQGTRLTVV.

The chain joins TRBV6-6 to TRBJ2-7; D is unresolved. CDR3 size: 15 residues. Germline V gives CDR1 MNHNY, CDR2 SVGAGI (reference sequence). Between the trimmed V and J ends, which lost 0 bases and 2 bases, there was a span of 11 bases. The CDR3 DNA reads as TGTGCCAGCAGTTACTCGGATGCACCTACCTACGAGCAGTACTTC. Translated: CASSYSDAPTYEQYF.

V usage is TRBV28 and J usage is TRBJ1-5; D might be TRBD1 (5 bases). Per the germline V gene, CDR1 is MDHEN and CDR2 is SYDVKM. Deletions cut 4 bases from V and 5 bases from J, with 18 bases between. The CDR3 extends over 16 amino acids. The CDR3: CASSSRGGVGDQPQHF. Here the CDR3 DNA reads TGTGCCAGCAGTTCCCGCGGGGGGGTAGGTGATCAGCCCCAGCATTTT.

V and J are TRBV6-1 and TRBJ1-1; no clear D. The V and J ends lost 8 bases and 0 bases respectively, with 13 bases between them. CDR1 is MNHNS and CDR2 is SASEGT in the germline V gene. This CDR3 is 14 amino acids long. The CDR3 sequence is CASSQVALNTEAFF. CDR3 nucleotides: TGTGCCAGCTCCCAAGTTGCTTTGAACACTGAAGCTTTCTTT.

The V gene is TRBV5-1, the J gene TRBJ2-1, with TRBD2 matching 11 bases. Germline-derived CDR1 and CDR2 are SGHRS and YFSETQ. The V and J ends lost 3 bases and 6 bases, in that order; junction bases with no gene match: 8. The CDR3 runs 16 residues. The CDR3 region is CASSSLLAGASNEQFF. The CDR3 nucleotides read TGCGCCAGCAGCTCTTTACTAGCGGGAGCCTCCAATGAGCAGTTCTTC.

This clone was counted once. The gene calls are TRBV12-5 and TRBJ1-1; 9 nucleotides agree with TRBD1. The trim removed 4 bases at V and 5 bases at J, leaving 8 bases unmatched. The CDR3 extends over 15 amino acids. Germline V lookup: CDR1 LGHNT, CDR2 FRNRAP. The CDR3 loop reads CASGSRTGVSTEAFF. The CDR3 bases are TGTGCTAGTGGTTCGCGGACAGGGGTTTCGACTGAAGCTTTCTTT.

The table lists this clone with a count of one. The chain joins TRBV2 to TRBJ2-7, with D perhaps TRBD1 (6 bases). V lost 6 bases to trimming and J lost 3 bases, with 9 bases between them. Germline loops: CDR1 SNHLY, CDR2 FYNNEI. CDR3 size: 12 residues. The CDR3 is CASRGHLYEQYF. CDR3 DNA: TGTGCCAGCAGGGGACACCTCTACGAGCAGTACTTC.

The J gene is TRBJ2-5, the V gene TRBV5-1; 7 bases match TRBD1. The trim removed 3 bases at V and 6 bases at J, leaving 8 bases unmatched. From germline, CDR1 is SGHRS and CDR2 YFSETQ. This CDR3 spans 14 amino acids. The CDR3 loop is CASSSTGSGQTQYF. The CDR3 coding sequence is TGCGCCAGCAGCTCGACAGGGTCTGGTCAGACCCAGTACTTC.

This chain links TRBV5-4 with TRBJ2-1, with 13 bases that match TRBD2. Looked up from germline, CDR1 is SGHNT and CDR2 is YYREEE (reference sequence). This CDR3 contains 16 residues. V shed 4 bases and J 4 bases; nucleotides not matched to a gene: 5. Here the CDR3 DNA reads TGTGCCAGCAGCCCCGGGACTAGCGGGGCTTACAATGAGCAGTTCTTC. Translated, it gives CASSPGTSGAYNEQFF.

This chain connects TRBV27 to TRBJ1-2; 9 nucleotides agree with TRBD1. V was pared by 4 bases and J by 3 bases, with 9 bases of the junction left unmatched. This CDR3 is built from 16 residues. Germline V gene lookup returns CDR1 MNHEY and CDR2 SMNVEV (reference sequence). CDR3 sequence reads: CASSSGDRVLHYGYTF. The CDR3 region has the DNA TGTGCCAGCAGTTCCGGGGACAGGGTATTACACTATGGCTACACCTTC.

The V call is TRBV9, the J call TRBJ1-4, with D possibly matching TRBD1 (5 bases). Trimming took 0 bases from V and 2 from J, leaving 11 bases between them. The CDR3 length is 16 residues. The V gene's germline CDR1 is SGDLS and CDR2 YYNGEE. This CDR3 reads CASSVGRVATNEKLFF. CDR3 DNA sequence: TGTGCCAGCAGCGTAGGCAGGGTAGCTACTAATGAAAAACTGTTTTTT.

The chain carries TRBV6-6 and TRBJ2-7, with D perhaps matching TRBD1 or TRBD2 (5 bases each). Trimming stripped 0 bases from V and 7 bases from J, with 13 bases between. In germline, CDR1 is MNHNY, CDR2 SVGAGI (reference sequence). CDR3 length equals 14 residues. The CDR3 region is CASSYSTGTGEQYF. CDR3 in DNA: TGTGCCAGCAGTTACTCTACCGGGACGGGAGAGCAGTACTTC.

V usage is TRBV4-2 and J usage is TRBJ2-7; D is perhaps TRBD1 (6 bases). Germline CDR1 reads LGHNA; CDR2 reads YNFKEQ. The CDR3 loop spans 16 amino acids. V was clipped by 0 bases and J by 2 bases, with 14 bases between them. CDR3 protein: CASSQDAGGQTYEQYF. The CDR3 nucleotides are TGTGCCAGCAGCCAAGACGCTGGGGGCCAGACCTACGAGCAGTACTTC.

The J gene is TRBJ2-3, the V gene TRBV5-4; 8 nucleotides align to TRBD2. CDR3 length: 15 amino acids. In germline, CDR1 is SGHNT, CDR2 YYREEE (reference sequence). V dropped 1 base and J dropped 4; count of bases not matched to a gene: 5. The CDR3 sequence is CASSLRLAGPDTQYF. The DNA of the CDR3 is TGTGCCAGCAGCTTGAGATTAGCGGGACCAGATACGCAGTATTTT.

V and J are TRBV28 and TRBJ1-1; D not resolved. The CDR3 has 13 residues. Germline CDR1 and CDR2: MDHEN and SYDVKM. Trimming took 5 bases from V and 1 from J, leaving 8 bases between them. CDR3 nucleotide sequence: TGTGCCAGCAGTCCAGGACCGAACACTGAAGCTTTCTTT. This gives the protein CASSPGPNTEAFF.

The rearrangement uses TRBV28 and TRBJ1-1; D ambiguous. The V end lost 2 bases, the J end lost 1 base, and 8 bases lay between the germline ends. The CDR3 runs to 14 residues. Germline V gives CDR1 MDHEN, CDR2 SYDVKM. CDR3 residues: CASSLGARNTEAFF. CDR3 DNA sequence: TGTGCCAGCAGTTTAGGAGCGCGGAACACTGAAGCTTTCTTT.

V and J are TRBV11-2 and TRBJ2-1; D ambiguous. V dropped 4 bases and J dropped 5 bases, with 6 bases sitting between them. From germline, CDR1 is SGHAT and CDR2 FQNNGV. The CDR3 is made up of 12 amino acids. The CDR3 spells CASSWTNNEQFF. The CDR3 bases are TGTGCCAGCAGCTGGACCAACAATGAGCAGTTCTTC.